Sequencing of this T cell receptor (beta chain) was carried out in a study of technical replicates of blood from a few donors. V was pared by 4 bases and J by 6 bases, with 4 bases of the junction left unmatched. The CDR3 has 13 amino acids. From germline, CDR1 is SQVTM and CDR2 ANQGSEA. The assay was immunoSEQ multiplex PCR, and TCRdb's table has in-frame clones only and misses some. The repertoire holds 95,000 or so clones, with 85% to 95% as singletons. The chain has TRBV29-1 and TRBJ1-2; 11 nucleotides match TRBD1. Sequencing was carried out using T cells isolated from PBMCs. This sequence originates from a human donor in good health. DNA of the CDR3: TGCAGCGTTGCCCGGGACAGGGGGAATGGCTACACCTTC. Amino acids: CSVARDRGNGYTF.